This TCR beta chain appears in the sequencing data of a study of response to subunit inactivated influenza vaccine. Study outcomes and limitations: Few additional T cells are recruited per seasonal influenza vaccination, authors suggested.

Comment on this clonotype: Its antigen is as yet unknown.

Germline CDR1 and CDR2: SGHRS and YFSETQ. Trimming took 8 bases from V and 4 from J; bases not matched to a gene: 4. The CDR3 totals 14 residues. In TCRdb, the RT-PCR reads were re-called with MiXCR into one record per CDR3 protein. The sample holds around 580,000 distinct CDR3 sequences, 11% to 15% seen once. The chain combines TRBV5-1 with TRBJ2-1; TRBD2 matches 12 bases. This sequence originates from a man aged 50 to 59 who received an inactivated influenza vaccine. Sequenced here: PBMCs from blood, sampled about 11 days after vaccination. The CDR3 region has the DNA TGCGCCAGTAGGACTAGCGGGGCTTACAATGAGCAGTTCTTC. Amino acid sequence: CASRTSGAYNEQFF.